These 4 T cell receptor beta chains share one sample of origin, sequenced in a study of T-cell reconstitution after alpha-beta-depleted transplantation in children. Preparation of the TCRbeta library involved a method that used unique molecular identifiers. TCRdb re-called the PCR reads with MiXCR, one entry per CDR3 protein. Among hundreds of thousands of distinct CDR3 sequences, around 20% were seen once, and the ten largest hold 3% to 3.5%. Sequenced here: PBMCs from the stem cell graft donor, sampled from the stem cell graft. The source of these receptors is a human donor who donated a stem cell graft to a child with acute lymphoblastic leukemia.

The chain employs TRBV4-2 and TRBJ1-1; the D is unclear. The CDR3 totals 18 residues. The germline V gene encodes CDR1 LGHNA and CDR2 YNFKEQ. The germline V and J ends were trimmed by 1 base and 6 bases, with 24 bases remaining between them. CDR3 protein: CASSQVSWSGVGSAEAFF. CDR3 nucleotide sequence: TGTGCCAGCAGCCAAGTTTCGTGGTCCGGAGTGGGCTCCGCTGAAGCTTTCTTT.

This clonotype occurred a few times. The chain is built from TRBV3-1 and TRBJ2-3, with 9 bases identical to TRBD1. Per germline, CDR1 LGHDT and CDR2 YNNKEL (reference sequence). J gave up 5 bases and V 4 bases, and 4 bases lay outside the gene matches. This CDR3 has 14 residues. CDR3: CASSLQGARDTQYF. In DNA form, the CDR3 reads TGTGCCAGCAGCCTACAGGGGGCGCGAGATACGCAGTATTTT.

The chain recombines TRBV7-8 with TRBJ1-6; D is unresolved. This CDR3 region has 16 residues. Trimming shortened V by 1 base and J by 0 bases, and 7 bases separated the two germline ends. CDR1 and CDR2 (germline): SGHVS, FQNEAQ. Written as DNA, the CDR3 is TGTGCCAGCAGCTTAGAGCTACACTCCTATAATTCACCCCTCCACTTT. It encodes CASSLELHSYNSPLHF.

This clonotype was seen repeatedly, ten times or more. In DNA form, the CDR3 reads TGTGCCAGCAGCCAAGGATGGTCCTACGAGCAGTACTTC. It yields the protein CASSQGWSYEQYF. V gene TRBV3-1 combines with J gene TRBJ2-7, with no clear D. The CDR3 contains 13 residues. The germline V gene encodes CDR1 LGHDT and CDR2 YNNKEL (reference sequence). Trimming stripped 1 base from V and 1 base from J, with 5 bases between.